Shown below are 30 T cell receptor beta chains from a single sample sequenced in a study of blood T cells in healthy people across ages. PCR was performed a second time for roughly 7 to 12 cycles using a sample-barcoded 5' primer and a J-beta primer mix. Each CDR3 protein is one row after TCRdb ran MiXCR on the 5' RACE reads. The sample consists of about 1,400,000 distinct CDR3 sequences, 40% to 50% of them appearing once. Source material: blood. The source is a young woman in good health.

This chain uses TRBV30 with TRBJ2-2; TRBD2 matches at 7 bases. CDR1 and CDR2 (germline): GTSNPN, SVGIG (reference sequence). The CDR3 is 13 amino acids. Germline trimming cut 3 bases from V and 7 bases from J; bases unmatched to any gene: 5. This CDR3 is CAWRATSIGELFF. CDR3 bases: TGTGCCTGGAGAGCGACTAGCATCGGGGAGCTGTTTTTT.

This clonotype was observed a handful of times. The V call is TRBV10-3, the J call TRBJ2-3; the D gene is possibly TRBD2 (5 bases). The germline CDR1 and CDR2 sequences are ENHRY and SYGVKD. The CDR3 is 16 residues long. Trimming stripped 6 bases from V and 6 bases from J, with 22 bases between. The CDR3 DNA sequence: TGTGCCATCAGCCAATTACTAGGTTTCGGGGAGGATACGCAGTATTTT. It codes for CAISQLLGFGEDTQYF.

The V gene is TRBV5-1, the J gene TRBJ1-2; D is undetermined. The CDR3 sequence is 14 residues long. V lost 0 bases and J lost 4, with 10 bases in between. Germline CDR1 reads SGHRS; CDR2 reads YFSETQ. The CDR3 sequence: CASSLEEGSYGYTF. DNA of the CDR3: TGCGCCAGCAGCTTGGAGGAGGGCTCCTATGGCTACACCTTC.

This chain connects TRBV6-1 to TRBJ2-3, with D possibly TRBD2 on 6 matching bases. This CDR3 has 15 residues. With 8 bases removed from V and 0 bases from J, the gap between germline ends came to 15 bases. Per germline, CDR1 MNHNS and CDR2 SASEGT. The CDR3 nucleotides are TGTGCCAGCCCCCTGCAAGCGGGCAGCACAGATACGCAGTATTTT. It is translated as CASPLQAGSTDTQYF.

This clonotype was detected many times. The genes are TRBV29-1 and TRBJ2-1; D may match TRBD1 or TRBD2 (6 bases each). This CDR3 has 16 amino acids. Germline CDR1 is SQVTM and CDR2 is ANQGSEA. V lost 4 bases to trimming and J lost 0 bases, with 16 bases between them. The CDR3 region is CSVGAYREVSYNEQFF. The CDR3 nucleotides are TGCAGCGTTGGAGCCTACAGGGAGGTCTCCTACAATGAGCAGTTCTTC.

This clonotype was counted between two and nine times. This chain uses TRBV28 with TRBJ2-2, with TRBD2 identical over 7 bases. The V and J ends lost 2 bases and 3 bases, in that order; junction bases with no gene match: 3. The CDR3 extends over 15 amino acids. Germline lookup yields CDR1 MDHEN and CDR2 SYDVKM. The CDR3 DNA reads TGTGCCAGCAGTTTAATGGGGAGGGACACCGGGGAGCTGTTTTTT. Its protein is CASSLMGRDTGELFF.

The J gene is TRBJ1-4, the V gene TRBV10-3, with D perhaps TRBD1 (5 bases). Between the trimmed V and J ends, which lost 6 bases and 5 bases, there was a span of 10 bases. Germline V gene sequence: CDR1 ENHRY, CDR2 SYGVKD. The CDR3 runs 13 residues. As DNA, the CDR3 is TGTGCCATCAGGGGAGGGGAGAATGAAAAACTGTTTTTT. As protein: CAIRGGENEKLFF.

This clonotype was picked up a small number of times. V gene TRBV13 combines with J gene TRBJ2-7; D is tentatively TRBD1 or TRBD2 (6 bases each). Germline V gene sequence: CDR1 PRHDT, CDR2 FYEKMQ (reference sequence). The V and J ends lost 5 bases and 1 base respectively, with 15 bases between them. The CDR3 sequence is 15 residues long. Here the CDR3 DNA reads TGTGCCAGCAGCGAAGAGGGGGGTTGGTCCTACGAGCAGTACTTC. Protein product: CASSEEGGWSYEQYF. The full variable domain, its missing parts supplied by reference TRBV13 and TRBJ2-7, is AAGVIQSPRHLIKEKRETATLKCYPIPRHDTVYWYQQGPGQDPQFLISFYEKMQSDKGSIPDRFSAQQFSDYHSELNMSSLELGDSALYFCASSEEGGWSYEQYFGPGTRLTVT.

This clonotype was seen only a few times. The V call is TRBV15, the J call TRBJ2-5, with a tentative D call TRBD1 (5 bases). The CDR3 consists of 14 residues. Germline CDR1 LNHNV, CDR2 YYDKDF (reference sequence). Deletions cut 5 bases from V and 1 base from J, with 11 bases between. CDR3 protein: CATSSTDIQETQYF. DNA for the CDR3: TGTGCCACCAGCTCAACGGACATCCAAGAGACCCAGTACTTC.

V is TRBV28 and J is TRBJ1-6; tentatively, D is TRBD1 (6 bases). CDR3 size: 14 residues. V was trimmed by 5 bases and J by 14 bases, leaving 19 bases between them. In germline, CDR1 is MDHEN, CDR2 SYDVKM. For the CDR3, the DNA is TGTGCCAGCAGTGCAGGCCCGAGCAGGGGAACCCTCCACTTT. Its translation is CASSAGPSRGTLHF.

The chain recombines TRBV30 with TRBJ1-2, with D possibly matching TRBD1 (5 bases). The V end lost 0 bases, the J end lost 6 bases, and 17 bases lay between the germline ends. The CDR3 sequence is 15 residues long. Looked up from germline, CDR1 is GTSNPN and CDR2 is SVGIG (reference sequence). The CDR3 DNA sequence: TGTGCCTGGAGTGTACTAGGGGTGCGGCTCGATGGCTACACCTTC. The encoded protein is CAWSVLGVRLDGYTF. The entire variable domain, with the rest obtained from reference TRBV30 and TRBJ1-2, is as follows: SQTIHQWPATLVQPVGSPLSLECTVEGTSNPNLYWYRQAAGRGLQLLFYSVGIGQISSEVPQNLSASRPQDRQFILSSKKLLLSDSGFYLCAWSVLGVRLDGYTFGSGTRLTVV.

The genes are TRBV7-2 and TRBJ1-3; the D is unclear. CDR1 and CDR2 from the germline V gene are SGHTA and FQGNSA. CDR3 size: 13 residues. V shed 7 bases and J shed 4 bases, with 11 bases lying between them. The CDR3 spells CASTTKGGNTIYF. In DNA form, the CDR3 reads TGTGCCAGCACTACGAAGGGAGGAAACACCATATATTTT. Using reference TRBV7-2 and TRBJ1-3 for the parts outside the CDR3, the full variable domain is GAGVSQSPSNKVTEKGKDVELRCDPISGHTALYWYRQSLGQGLEFLIYFQGNSAPDKSGLPSDRFSAERTGGSVSTLTIQRTQQEDSAVYLCASTTKGGNTIYFGEGSWLTVV.

This chain links TRBV10-1 with TRBJ2-7; 8 bases are a match to TRBD1. Germline-derived CDR1 and CDR2 are WNHNN and SYGVQD (reference sequence). The CDR3 sequence is 13 residues long. J lost 3 bases, V lost 6 bases, and 4 bases had no gene match. The CDR3, as DNA: TGCGCCAGCAGCGGGGACAGGTTCTACGAGCAGTACTTC. It codes for CASSGDRFYEQYF.

This clonotype turned up a few times. This chain connects TRBV3-1 to TRBJ2-6; D unclear. Germline CDR1 reads LGHDT; CDR2 reads YNNKEL (reference sequence). V was cut by 2 bases and J by 3 bases, with 2 bases left in between. The CDR3 spans 13 residues. CDR3 bases: TGTGCCAGCAGCCAACATGGGGCCAACGTCCTGACTTTC. Its translation is CASSQHGANVLTF.

This clonotype was seen just once. V and J are TRBV20-1 and TRBJ2-2, with TRBD2 matching over 7 bases. Per the germline V gene, CDR1 is DFQATT and CDR2 is SNEGSKA (reference sequence). This CDR3 has 16 residues. The J segment lost 5 bases and the V segment lost 0 bases, leaving 9 bases of the junction unmatched. CDR3 region: CSARDILWGGTGELFF. The CDR3 DNA sequence: TGCAGTGCTAGAGATATCTTGTGGGGGGGGACCGGGGAGCTGTTTTTT.

The gene calls are TRBV10-2 and TRBJ2-5, with 9 bases identical to TRBD1. The CDR3 has 16 residues. V lost 6 bases to trimming and J lost 5 bases; unmatched junction nucleotides: 13. Germline CDR1 reads WSHSY; CDR2 reads SAAADI. This chain's CDR3 is CASSSNPTGGRETQYF. DNA of the CDR3: TGCGCCAGCAGCTCTAACCCCACAGGGGGCCGGGAGACCCAGTACTTC.

This clonotype was seen only a few times. V is TRBV7-8 and J is TRBJ2-7, with no clear D. The CDR3 totals 13 residues. Germline V gives CDR1 SGHVS, CDR2 FQNEAQ. The V end lost 3 bases, the J end lost 5 bases, and 11 bases lay between the germline ends. The DNA for the CDR3 is TGTGCCAGCAGCTTGCAGGTCTCTCACGAGCAGTACTTC. It specifies CASSLQVSHEQYF.

The rearrangement uses TRBV11-2 and TRBJ2-5; 10 bases are shared with TRBD1. V dropped 0 bases and J dropped 5; count of bases not matched to a gene: 6. The CDR3 has 16 amino acids. Germline V gene lookup returns CDR1 SGHAT and CDR2 FQNNGV. Here the CDR3 reads CASSLDGQGVWETQYF. CDR3 DNA sequence: TGTGCCAGCAGCTTAGATGGACAGGGGGTGTGGGAGACCCAGTACTTC.

The gene calls are TRBV10-1 and TRBJ1-2; perhaps TRBD1 as D (5 bases). CDR3 length equals 15 residues. V lost 5 bases and J 8 bases, leaving 21 bases between the germline ends. The germline CDR1 and CDR2 sequences are WNHNN and SYGVQD (reference sequence). As DNA, the CDR3 is TGCGCCAGCAGTCCCCCCGGGGGACGCCCCGCCGGCTACACCTTC. It is translated as CASSPPGGRPAGYTF.

This clonotype was seen only once. The chain carries TRBV3-1 and TRBJ1-6, with 9 bases lining up with TRBD1. V was pared by 2 bases and J by 12 bases, with 5 bases of the junction left unmatched. This CDR3 has 14 residues. Germline assignment: CDR1 LGHDT and CDR2 YNNKEL (reference sequence). CDR3 in amino acids: CASSQTGTGQPLHF. DNA for the CDR3: TGTGCCAGCAGCCAAACCGGGACAGGGCAACCCCTCCACTTT.

There are a few counts of this clonotype. V gene TRBV18 combines with J gene TRBJ2-7, with unresolved D. The CDR3 runs to 14 residues. In germline, CDR1 is KGHSH, CDR2 LQKENI. Trimming removed 2 bases from V and 1 base from J, with 9 bases in between. CDR3 DNA: TGTGCCAGCTCACCAGGGGTGGCGTCCTACGAGCAGTACTTC. Translation gives CASSPGVASYEQYF.

The V gene is TRBV5-1, the J gene TRBJ1-1, with 8 nucleotides matching TRBD1. Germline CDR1 reads SGHRS; CDR2 reads YFSETQ. With 0 bases clipped from V and 1 base from J, the junction kept 11 bases outside the gene matches. CDR3 length equals 18 residues. The CDR3 reads CASSLAEPGGARNTEAFF. In nucleotides, the CDR3 is TGCGCCAGCAGCTTGGCAGAACCAGGGGGCGCGAGGAACACTGAAGCTTTCTTT.

The chain has TRBV6-1 and TRBJ1-6; D is undetermined. Trimming left V 2 bases short and J 10 bases short, with 15 bases between. Germline V lookup: CDR1 MNHNS, CDR2 SASEGT. CDR3 length: 15 residues. DNA of the CDR3: TGTGCCAGCAGTGAAATCGAGAAGACAAGCTCACCCCTCCACTTT. It specifies CASSEIEKTSSPLHF.

This clonotype was seen only a few times. V usage is TRBV7-9 and J usage is TRBJ2-5; D may be TRBD2 (5 bases). TRBJ2-7 matches the DNA end more closely, so the J call is doubtful. Germline V gene sequence: CDR1 SEHNR, CDR2 FQNEAQ (reference sequence). The CDR3 totals 12 residues. The CDR3 here is CASSNTRGEQYF. The DNA for the CDR3 is TGTGCCAGCAGCAACACTCGGGGCGAGCAGTACTTC.

The sample holds a few counts of this clonotype. V is TRBV5-1 and J is TRBJ2-5, with 9 bases matching TRBD1. After removal of 2 bases from V and 5 bases from J, the junction contained 7 bases not matched to a gene. The CDR3 is 15 amino acids. Per germline, CDR1 SGHRS and CDR2 YFSETQ. The CDR3 sequence: CASSLPGQGEETQYF. CDR3 in DNA: TGCGCCAGCAGCTTACCGGGACAGGGAGAGGAGACCCAGTACTTC.

In DNA, the CDR3 is TGTGCCAGCAGCGGTTTCGGGAACACTGAAGCTTTCTTT. Translating gives CASSGFGNTEAFF. The rearrangement links TRBV6-5 to TRBJ1-1; no clear D. The CDR3 sequence is 13 residues long. Trimming took off 6 bases at V and 1 base at J, with 9 bases between the two ends. The germline V gene encodes CDR1 MNHEY and CDR2 SVGAGI.

The chain carries TRBV12-3 or TRBV12-4 and TRBJ1-5, with D possibly being TRBD1 (6 bases). The CDR3 has 15 residues. Deletions cut 0 bases from V and 4 bases from J, with 10 bases between. The CDR3 loop is CASSLAPTGNQPQHF. The CDR3 DNA reads TGTGCCAGCAGTTTAGCCCCTACAGGGAATCAGCCCCAGCATTTT.

The J gene is TRBJ2-7, the V gene TRBV12-3 or TRBV12-4; D remains ambiguous. V lost 2 bases, J lost 3 bases, and 8 bases lay in between. The CDR3 runs to 13 residues. CDR3 in amino acids: CASSLHPYYEQYF. Here the CDR3 DNA reads TGTGCCAGCAGTTTACACCCGTACTACGAGCAGTACTTC.

This clonotype was observed a few times. This sequence joins TRBV7-9 and TRBJ2-5; maybe TRBD1 (5 bases). V was pared by 4 bases and J by 3 bases, with 12 bases between. This CDR3 is built from 14 residues. The germline gives CDR1 SEHNR, CDR2 FQNEAQ (reference sequence). DNA of the CDR3: TGTGCCAGCAGCTACGCCCAGGGCAAAGAGACCCAGTACTTC. This gives the protein CASSYAQGKETQYF.

This clonotype was counted only a few times. The chain is built from TRBV4-2 and TRBJ2-5, with D perhaps matching TRBD1 or TRBD2 (5 bases each). The V gene's germline CDR1 is LGHNA and CDR2 YNFKEQ. Trimming cost V 0 bases and J 7 bases, with 18 bases left between them. This CDR3 comprises 16 residues. The CDR3 coding sequence is TGTGCCAGCAGCCAAGATCCGGGGCAGATTCTAGGGACCCAGTACTTC. As protein: CASSQDPGQILGTQYF.